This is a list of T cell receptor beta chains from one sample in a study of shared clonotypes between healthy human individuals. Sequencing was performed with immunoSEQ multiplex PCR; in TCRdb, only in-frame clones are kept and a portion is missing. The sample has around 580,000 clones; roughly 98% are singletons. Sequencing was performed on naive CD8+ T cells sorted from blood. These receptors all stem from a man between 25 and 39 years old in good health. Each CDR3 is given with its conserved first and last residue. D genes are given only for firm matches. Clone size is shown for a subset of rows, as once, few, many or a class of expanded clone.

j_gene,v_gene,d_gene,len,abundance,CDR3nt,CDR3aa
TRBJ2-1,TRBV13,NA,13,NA,TGTGCCAGCAGCTTAGGGAAATGGAATGAGCAGTTCTTC,CASSLGKWNEQFF
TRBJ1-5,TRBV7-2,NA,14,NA,TGTGCCAGCAGCTTAGATCCCCTCGAGCAGCCCCAGCATTTT,CASSLDPLEQPQHF
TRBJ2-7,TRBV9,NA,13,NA,TGTGCCAGCAGCGTAGACGGTTCCTACGAGCAGTACTTC,CASSVDGSYEQYF
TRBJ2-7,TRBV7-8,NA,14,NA,TGTGCCAGCATCCCCGGAGGCCTCACCTACGAGCAGTACTTC,CASIPGGLTYEQYF
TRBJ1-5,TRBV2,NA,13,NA,TGTGCCAGCAGTGAAAACTTCAATCAGCCCCAGCATTTT,CASSENFNQPQHF
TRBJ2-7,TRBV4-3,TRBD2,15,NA,TGCGCCAGCAGCAAATTTAGCGGGATGCCCTACGAGCAGTACTTC,CASSKFSGMPYEQYF
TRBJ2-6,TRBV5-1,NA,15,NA,TGCGCCAGCAGCCCCCTGGGGGACGGGGCCAACGTCCTGACTTTC,CASSPLGDGANVLTF
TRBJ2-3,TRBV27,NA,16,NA,TGTGCCAGCAGTCCGCGGGTAGCGCCTAGCACAGATACGCAGTATTTT,CASSPRVAPSTDTQYF
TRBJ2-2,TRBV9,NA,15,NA,TGTGCCAGCAGCGTAGGAGATGGGGGAACCGGGGAGCTGTTTTTT,CASSVGDGGTGELFF
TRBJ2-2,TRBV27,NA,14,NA,TGTGCCAGCAGTTTAGACGGAAACACCGGGGAGCTGTTTTTT,CASSLDGNTGELFF
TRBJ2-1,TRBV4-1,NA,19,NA,TGCGCCAGCAGCCAAGAGGAATTGAGGGGTCCAGAGTCCTACAATGAGCAGTTCTTC,CASSQEELRGPESYNEQFF
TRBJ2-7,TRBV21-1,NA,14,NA,TGTGCCAGCAGCGGAGGGCCTCCGATTTGCGAGCAGTACTTC,CASSGGPPICEQYF
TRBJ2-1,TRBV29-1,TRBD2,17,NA,TGCAGCGCCTGGGGACTAGCGGGATTCAGGGGGGGCAATGAGCAGTTCTTC,CSAWGLAGFRGGNEQFF
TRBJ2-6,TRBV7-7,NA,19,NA,TGTGCCAGCAGCTTAGCAGACACCGGAACGTTTGGCGGGGCCAACGTCCTGACTTTC,CASSLADTGTFGGANVLTF
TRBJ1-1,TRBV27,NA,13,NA,TGTGCCAGCAGTTTATCGGGGGCGGCTGAAGCTTTCTTT,CASSLSGAAEAFF
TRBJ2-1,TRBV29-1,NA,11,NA,TGCAGCGTTGATTCCGCCCGGGAGCAGTTCTTC,CSVDSAREQFF
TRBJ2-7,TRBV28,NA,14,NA,TGTGCCAGCAGTTTACCGGAAGGGTTTGACGAGCAGTACTTC,CASSLPEGFDEQYF
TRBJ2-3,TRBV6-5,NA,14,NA,TGTGCCAGCAGCAATCAGGGGATCACAGATACGCAGTATTTT,CASSNQGITDTQYF
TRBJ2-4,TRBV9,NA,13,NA,TGTGCCAGCAGCGCCCCCAGGAAAAACATTCAGTACTTC,CASSAPRKNIQYF
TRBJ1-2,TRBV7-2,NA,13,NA,TGTGCCAGCAGCCTACTAGGATACTATGGCTACACCTTC,CASSLLGYYGYTF
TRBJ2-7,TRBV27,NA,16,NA,TGTGCCAGCAGTTTATCCTTGGGACAAAAATCCTACGAGCAGTACTTC,CASSLSLGQKSYEQYF
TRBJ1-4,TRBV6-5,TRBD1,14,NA,TGTGCCAGCAGTTACTTACAGGGGAGTGAAAAACTGTTTTTT,CASSYLQGSEKLFF
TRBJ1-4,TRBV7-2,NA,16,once,TGTGCCAGCAGCCCGGACAGAGTTGCAACTAATGAAAAACTGTTTTTT,CASSPDRVATNEKLFF
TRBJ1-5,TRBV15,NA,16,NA,TGTGCCACCAGCAGAGAGGATGGAGGGCCCAATCAGCCCCAGCATTTT,CATSREDGGPNQPQHF
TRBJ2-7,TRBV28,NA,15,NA,TGTGCCAGCAGTCAAAGACTAGGGCTAACCTACGAGCAGTACTTC,CASSQRLGLTYEQYF